These 19 T cell receptor beta chains came from one sample sequenced in a study of cytomegalovirus exposure and HLA in healthy donors. 13 Jbeta primers and 60 Vbeta primers were used for the PCR. Some clones are missing from TCRdb's copy, which holds only in-frame ones; the method was immunoSEQ multiplex PCR. The sample has some 160,000 clones; 80% to 90% are singletons. Sequences were obtained from PBMCs. All receptors derive from a man aged 30 to 39 in good health and CMV-seropositive.

The chain joins TRBV11-3 to TRBJ2-5; no firm D call. The CDR3 contains 11 residues. CDR1 SGHNT and CDR2 YENEEA come from the germline V gene. With 4 bases removed from V and 2 bases from J, the gap between germline ends came to 2 bases. CDR3 bases: TGTGCCAGCAGCTCGCAAGAGACCCAGTACTTC. Amino acids: CASSSQETQYF.

This chain joins TRBV4-3 and TRBJ2-5; D unclear. The J call may be in error: the DNA end matches TRBJ2-7 better. Germline loops: CDR1 LGHNA, CDR2 YSLEER. CDR3 length: 14 amino acids. In DNA form, the CDR3 reads TGCGCCAGCAGCCAAGATCGAAATACCTACGAGCAGTACTTC. Translating gives CASSQDRNTYEQYF.

A note on this clone: The junction differs from germline at one of its ends, possibly a read error. The chain uses TRBV7-9 and TRBJ2-1; weak D call: TRBD2 (5 bases). This CDR3 spans 16 amino acids. The germline V gene has CDR1 SEHNR and CDR2 FQNEAQ (reference sequence). CDR3 region: CSSSLRSGNGNNEQFF. CDR3 bases: TGTTCCAGCAGCTTACGGTCGGGAAATGGTAACAATGAGCAGTTCTTC.

The V call is TRBV12-5, the J call TRBJ2-1; 15 nucleotides line up with TRBD2. The ends lost 0 bases at V and 7 bases at J; junction bases unmatched: 10. CDR3 size: 19 residues. Per the germline V gene, CDR1 is LGHNT and CDR2 is FRNRAP. CDR3 nucleotides: TGTGCTAGTGGTTTGGTATCAGGACTAGCGGGAGGGTTGTCAAATGAGCAGTTCTTC. Its protein product is CASGLVSGLAGGLSNEQFF.

This chain connects TRBV6-1 to TRBJ1-1; 7 bases are shared with TRBD1. Trimming took 1 base from V and 5 from J; bases not matched to a gene: 1. CDR1 is MNHNS, CDR2 SASEGT, per germline. The CDR3 has 13 amino acids. CDR3 residues: CASSEVRGTEAFF. Written as DNA, the CDR3 is TGTGCCAGCAGTGAAGTCAGGGGGACTGAAGCTTTCTTT.

This sequence joins TRBV7-9 and TRBJ2-5, with D possibly TRBD2 on 5 matching bases. The CDR3 runs 16 residues. The germline V gene encodes CDR1 SEHNR and CDR2 FQNEAQ (reference sequence). Between the trimmed V and J ends, which lost 5 bases and 1 base, there was a span of 17 bases. CDR3 sequence reads: CASSPPWARGQETQYF. The CDR3 DNA reads TGTGCCAGCAGCCCCCCGTGGGCCCGGGGCCAAGAGACCCAGTACTTC. The full variable domain, rest sourced from reference TRBV7-9 and TRBJ2-5, is DTGVSQNPRHKITKRGQNVTFRCDPISEHNRLYWYRQTLGQGPEFLTYFQNEAQLEKSRLLSDRFSAERPKGSFSTLEIQRTEQGDSAMYLCASSPPWARGQETQYFGPGTRLLVL.

V is TRBV6-1 and J is TRBJ2-7; 7 nucleotides line up with TRBD2. Germline CDR1 reads MNHNS; CDR2 reads SASEGT. The CDR3 is 12 amino acids. This CDR3 reads CATTGGPYEQYV. The CDR3 DNA is TGTGCGACCACGGGAGGCCCCTACGAGCAGTACGTC.

The chain couples TRBV29-1 to TRBJ1-3; 7 bases line up with TRBD1. The CDR3 has 12 amino acids. After removal of 6 bases from V and 4 bases from J, the junction contained 3 bases not matched to a gene. Germline V lookup: CDR1 SQVTM, CDR2 ANQGSEA. The CDR3 loop is CSVVTGGNTIYF. The CDR3 nucleotides read TGCAGCGTAGTGACAGGGGGAAACACCATATATTTT.

The chain is built from TRBV5-1 and TRBJ2-1; D is possibly TRBD1 (5 bases). This CDR3 contains 15 residues. V was cut by 1 base and J by 8 bases, with 16 bases left in between. Germline lookup yields CDR1 SGHRS and CDR2 YFSETQ. The CDR3 is CASSLSASPRDEQFF. CDR3 nucleotide sequence: TGCGCCAGCAGCTTGTCGGCCAGCCCCAGGGATGAGCAGTTCTTC.

This clone is a singleton in its sample. This sequence joins TRBV7-9 and TRBJ2-3, with 13 bases that match TRBD2. Germline V gene sequence: CDR1 SEHNR, CDR2 FQNEAQ (reference sequence). V was clipped by 5 bases and J by 2 bases; unmatched bases: 4. The CDR3 length is 16 residues. CDR3 in DNA: TGTGCCAGCAGCGGCGGACTAGCGGGAGTCACAGATACGCAGTATTTT. Protein sequence: CASSGGLAGVTDTQYF.

This chain connects TRBV13 to TRBJ1-1, with TRBD1 matching over 8 bases. With V trimmed by 0 bases and J by 1 base, 4 bases remained unmatched. There are 16 residues in the CDR3. CDR1 is PRHDT, CDR2 FYEKMQ, per germline (reference sequence). The CDR3 nucleotides are TGTGCCAGCAGCTTAGGATGGGGACAGGCGAACACTGAAGCTTTCTTT. It is translated as CASSLGWGQANTEAFF.

The CDR3 bases are TGTGCCAGCAGCGAGCGGCAGACCACAGATACGCAGTATTTT. Amino acids: CASSERQTTDTQYF. This chain joins TRBV11-3 and TRBJ2-3; D might be TRBD2 (5 bases). Trimming removed 5 bases from V and 2 bases from J, with 11 bases in between. Per germline, CDR1 SGHNT and CDR2 YENEEA. CDR3 length equals 14 residues.

This chain's CDR3 is CSANGAASYNEQFF. CDR3 in DNA: TGCAGCGCAAATGGAGCGGCCAGCTACAATGAGCAGTTCTTC. This chain uses TRBV29-1 with TRBJ2-1, with a tentative D call TRBD2 (5 bases). The germline V gene has CDR1 SQVTM and CDR2 ANQGSEA. The CDR3 contains 14 residues. With 7 bases removed from V and 3 bases from J, the gap between germline ends came to 16 bases.

This rearrangement joins TRBV14 to TRBJ1-4; maybe TRBD1 (5 bases). Trimming took off 0 bases at V and 5 bases at J, with 19 bases between the two ends. CDR3 length equals 18 residues. CDR1 and CDR2 (germline): SGHDN, FVKESK. The CDR3 loop is CASSQDVRTTGINEKLFF. The DNA for the CDR3 is TGTGCCAGCAGCCAAGATGTACGGACAACGGGTATAAATGAAAAACTGTTTTTT.

The chain uses TRBV11-2 and TRBJ2-3; 10 bases align to TRBD2. After removal of 7 bases from V and 11 bases from J, the junction contained 18 bases not matched to a gene. Looked up from germline, CDR1 is SGHAT and CDR2 is FQNNGV. The CDR3 runs 16 residues. CDR3 nucleotides: TGTGCCAGCACCCTACCCTGGAGCGGGAGGGACCCCGGGCAGTATTTT. Protein product: CASTLPWSGRDPGQYF.

V and J are TRBV5-4 and TRBJ1-3; D possibly corresponds to TRBD1 (6 bases). Germline values: CDR1 SGHNT, CDR2 YYREEE (reference sequence). The CDR3 runs to 14 residues. Between the trimmed V and J ends, which lost 0 bases and 2 bases, there was a span of 6 bases. The CDR3, as DNA: TGTGCCAGCAGCTTGGACAGGGCTGGAAACACCATATATTTT. Amino acids: CASSLDRAGNTIYF.

CDR3 DNA: TGTGCCAGCAGCCCGGCAGGCAGGGCCGATGAAAAACTGTTTTTT. Amino acid sequence: CASSPAGRADEKLFF. This chain links TRBV7-9 with TRBJ1-4, with D perhaps TRBD1 (5 bases). The CDR3 covers 15 residues. Germline lookup yields CDR1 SEHNR and CDR2 FQNEAQ (reference sequence). The germline V and J ends were trimmed by 5 bases and 6 bases, with 16 bases remaining between them.

The rearrangement uses TRBV5-4 and TRBJ2-1; D remains unclear. The germline V gene encodes CDR1 SGHNT and CDR2 YYREEE (reference sequence). V was clipped by 0 bases and J by 15 bases, with 10 bases between them. The CDR3 consists of 11 residues. CDR3 DNA sequence: TGTGCCAGCAGCTTGGGGAGCCTCTCGTTCTTC. Protein sequence: CASSLGSLSFF.

The chain combines TRBV5-6 with TRBJ2-3; 12 bases are a match to TRBD2. J gave up 3 bases and V 0 bases, and 2 bases lay outside the gene matches. The CDR3 is made up of 16 amino acids. Germline CDR1 is SGHDT and CDR2 is YYEEEE. CDR3 coding DNA: TGTGCCAGCAGCTTGGCGCTAGCGGGAGGGACAGATACGCAGTATTTT. Translating it yields CASSLALAGGTDTQYF.